This T cell receptor (beta chain) was found in a study of T cells after yellow fever vaccination. The CDR3 consists of 19 residues. Trimming took off 0 bases at V and 1 base at J, with 19 bases between the two ends. Germline V gene data show CDR1 as LGHNA and CDR2 as YNFKEQ. Each CDR3 protein is one row after TCRdb ran MiXCR on the 5' RACE reads. The sample comprises under 550,000 distinct CDR3 sequences, 21% of which are singletons, and roughly a sixth rests with the top ten. The source is a man aged 18 to 30 who received the YFV17D yellow fever vaccine. The sample here was PBMCs, taken approximately 22 days after the first yellow fever vaccination. The V gene is TRBV4-2, the J gene TRBJ1-3, with D unresolved. CDR3 bases: TGTGCCAGCAGCCAAGAAGGTCAGCCAGGTTCGGGGTCTGGAAACACCATATATTTT. This codes for CASSQEGQPGSGSGNTIYF.